This section outlines one T cell receptor beta chain sequence together with its context. The sample comes from a study of blood T cell repertoires in COVID-19. This CDR3 region has 12 residues. CDR1 is SQVTM, CDR2 ANQGSEA, per germline. The germline V and J ends were trimmed by 5 bases and 4 bases, with 9 bases remaining between them. Methods used by the authors: Amplified reference gene primers provided the basis for estimating nucleated cell counts. Here immunoSEQ multiplex PCR was the method, and the copy in TCRdb shows in-frame clones only, minus some. V and J calls plus clone size are reproduced from that table; the DNA served to infer D and trimming. The sample lists about 240,000 clones; approximately 90% were seen once. Cohort assignment relied on participant-reported clinical history. In Cohort 3, a recovered donor had either two negative PCRs, clearance, or symptom resolution.

Sequencing was done on a sample of PBMCs or T cells enriched from blood (not recorded which). This chain joins TRBV29-1 and TRBJ1-3; D gene uncertain. The sequence derives from a woman in her twenties or thirties who had recovered from COVID-19. The chain's CDR3 is CSVSSQGNTIYF. The CDR3 DNA reads TGCAGCGTTTCCTCACAGGGAAACACCATATATTTT. Based on the CDR3 plus reference TRBV29-1 and TRBJ1-3, the full variable domain is SAVISQKPSRDICQRGTSLTIQCQVDSQVTMMFWYRQQPGQSLTLIATANQGSEATYESGFVIDKFPISRPNLTFSTLTVSNMSPEDSSIYLCSVSSQGNTIYFGEGSWLTVV.